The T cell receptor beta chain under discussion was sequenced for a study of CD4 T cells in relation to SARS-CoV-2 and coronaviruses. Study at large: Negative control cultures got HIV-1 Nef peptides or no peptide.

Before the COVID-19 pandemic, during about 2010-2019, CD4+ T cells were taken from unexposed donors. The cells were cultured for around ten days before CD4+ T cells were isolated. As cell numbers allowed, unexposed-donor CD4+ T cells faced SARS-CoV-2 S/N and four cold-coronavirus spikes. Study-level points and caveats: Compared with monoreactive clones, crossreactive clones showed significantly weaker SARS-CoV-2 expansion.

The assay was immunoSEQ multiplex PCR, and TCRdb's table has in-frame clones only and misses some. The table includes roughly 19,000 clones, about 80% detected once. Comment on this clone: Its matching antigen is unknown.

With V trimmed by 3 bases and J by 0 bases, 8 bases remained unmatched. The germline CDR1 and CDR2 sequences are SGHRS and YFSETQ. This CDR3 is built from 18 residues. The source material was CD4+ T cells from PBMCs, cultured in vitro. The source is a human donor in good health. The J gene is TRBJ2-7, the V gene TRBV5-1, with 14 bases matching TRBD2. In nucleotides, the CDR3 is TGCGCCAGCAGCTGGACAACCGGGACTAGCGGGAGCTCCTACGAGCAGTACTTC. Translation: CASSWTTGTSGSSYEQYF.